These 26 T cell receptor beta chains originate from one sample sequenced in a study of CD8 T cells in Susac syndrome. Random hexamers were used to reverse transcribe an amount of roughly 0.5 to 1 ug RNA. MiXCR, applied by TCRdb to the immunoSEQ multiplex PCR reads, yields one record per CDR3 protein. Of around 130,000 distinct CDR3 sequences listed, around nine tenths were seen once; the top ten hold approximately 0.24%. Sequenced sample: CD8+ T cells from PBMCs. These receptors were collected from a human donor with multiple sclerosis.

The CDR3 protein is CATNGRGLIGELFF. CDR3 bases: TGTGCCACCAATGGGAGGGGGCTAATCGGGGAGCTGTTTTTT. The chain carries TRBV6-2 or TRBV6-3 and TRBJ2-2; tentatively, D is TRBD1 or TRBD2 (7 bases each). V lost 10 bases and J lost 7, with 19 bases in between. In germline, CDR1 is MNHEY, CDR2 SVGEGT. The CDR3 covers 14 residues.

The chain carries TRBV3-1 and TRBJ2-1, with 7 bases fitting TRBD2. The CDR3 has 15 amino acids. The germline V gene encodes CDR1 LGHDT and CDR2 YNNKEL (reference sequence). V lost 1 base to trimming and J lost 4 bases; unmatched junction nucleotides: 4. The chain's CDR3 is CASSQGGSRYNEQFF. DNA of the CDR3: TGTGCCAGCAGCCAAGGCGGGAGCAGATACAATGAGCAGTTCTTC.

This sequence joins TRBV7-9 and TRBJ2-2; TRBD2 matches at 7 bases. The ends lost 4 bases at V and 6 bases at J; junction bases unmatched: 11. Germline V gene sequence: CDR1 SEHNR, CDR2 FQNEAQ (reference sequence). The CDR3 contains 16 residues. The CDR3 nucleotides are TGTGCCAGCAGCTCCTCGGGACTAAATCGGCCCGGGGAGCTGTTTTTT. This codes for CASSSSGLNRPGELFF. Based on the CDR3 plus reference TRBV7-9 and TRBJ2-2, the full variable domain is DTGVSQNPRHKITKRGQNVTFRCDPISEHNRLYWYRQTLGQGPEFLTYFQNEAQLEKSRLLSDRFSAERPKGSFSTLEIQRTEQGDSAMYLCASSSSGLNRPGELFFGEGSRLTVL.

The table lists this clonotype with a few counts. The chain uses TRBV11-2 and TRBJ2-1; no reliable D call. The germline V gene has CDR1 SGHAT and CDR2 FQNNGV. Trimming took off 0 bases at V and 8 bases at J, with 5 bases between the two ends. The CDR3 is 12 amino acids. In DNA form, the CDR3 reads TGTGCCAGCAGCTTAGAAAGCTATGAGCAGTTCTTC. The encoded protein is CASSLESYEQFF.

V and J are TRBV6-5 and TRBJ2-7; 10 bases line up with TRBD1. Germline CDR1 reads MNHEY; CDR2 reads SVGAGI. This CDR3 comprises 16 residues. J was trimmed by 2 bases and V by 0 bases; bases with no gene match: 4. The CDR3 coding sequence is TGTGCCAGCAGTTACTCGGGGGACAGGGGTCCCTACGAGCAGTACTTC. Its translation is CASSYSGDRGPYEQYF.

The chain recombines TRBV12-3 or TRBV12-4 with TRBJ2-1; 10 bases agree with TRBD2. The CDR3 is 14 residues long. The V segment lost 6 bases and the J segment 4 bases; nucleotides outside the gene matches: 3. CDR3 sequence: CASSPSGGYNEQFF. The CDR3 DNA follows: TGTGCCAGCAGCCCTAGCGGGGGTTACAATGAGCAGTTCTTC.

The CDR3 is CAWSNDLTGEQYF. In nucleotides, the CDR3 is TGTGCCTGGAGTAATGACCTTACGGGGGAGCAGTACTTC. The gene calls are TRBV30 and TRBJ2-7; a weak D match, TRBD2 (5 bases). Looked up from germline, CDR1 is GTSNPN and CDR2 is SVGIG (reference sequence). Between the trimmed V and J ends, which lost 2 bases and 7 bases, there was a span of 15 bases. There are 13 residues in the CDR3.

This CDR3 is CASSRWDRVDGYTF. DNA for the CDR3: TGTGCCAGCAGCCGATGGGACAGGGTGGATGGCTACACCTTC. The genes are TRBV7-9 and TRBJ1-2, with 9 bases that match TRBD1. CDR3 size: 14 residues. Looked up from germline, CDR1 is SEHNR and CDR2 is FQNEAQ (reference sequence). Trimming removed 5 bases from V and 6 bases from J; junction bases left unmatched: 7.

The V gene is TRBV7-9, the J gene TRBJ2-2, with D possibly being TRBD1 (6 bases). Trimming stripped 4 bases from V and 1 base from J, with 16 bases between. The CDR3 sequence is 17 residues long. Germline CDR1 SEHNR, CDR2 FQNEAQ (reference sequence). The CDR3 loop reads CASSSGLGRGNTGELFF. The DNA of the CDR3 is TGTGCCAGCAGCTCAGGGTTGGGCAGGGGGAACACCGGGGAGCTGTTTTTT.

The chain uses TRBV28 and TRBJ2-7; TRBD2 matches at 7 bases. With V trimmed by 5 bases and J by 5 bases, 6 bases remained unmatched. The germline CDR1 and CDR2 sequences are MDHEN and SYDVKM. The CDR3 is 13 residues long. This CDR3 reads CASSPGEGDEQYF. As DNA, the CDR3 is TGTGCCAGCAGTCCCGGGGAGGGAGACGAGCAGTACTTC.

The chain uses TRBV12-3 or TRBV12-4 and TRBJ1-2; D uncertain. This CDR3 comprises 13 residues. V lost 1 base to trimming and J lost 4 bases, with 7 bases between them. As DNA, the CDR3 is TGTGCCAGCAGTTTAGGGACTACCTATGGCTACACCTTC. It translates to CASSLGTTYGYTF.

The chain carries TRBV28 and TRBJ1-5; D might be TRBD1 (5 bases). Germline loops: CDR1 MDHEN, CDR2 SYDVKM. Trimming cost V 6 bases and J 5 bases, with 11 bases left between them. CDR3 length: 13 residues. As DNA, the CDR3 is TGTGCCAGCAGCCAGTGGGGGGATCAGCCCCAGCATTTT. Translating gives CASSQWGDQPQHF.

The CDR3 region is CASSVGAGVITGELFF. The CDR3 region has the DNA TGTGCCAGCAGCGTAGGCGCGGGAGTTATCACCGGGGAGCTGTTTTTT. This chain uses TRBV9 with TRBJ2-2, with 7 positions matching TRBD2. V was clipped by 0 bases and J by 4 bases; unmatched bases: 6. This CDR3 is built from 16 residues. Germline CDR1 reads SGDLS; CDR2 reads YYNGEE.

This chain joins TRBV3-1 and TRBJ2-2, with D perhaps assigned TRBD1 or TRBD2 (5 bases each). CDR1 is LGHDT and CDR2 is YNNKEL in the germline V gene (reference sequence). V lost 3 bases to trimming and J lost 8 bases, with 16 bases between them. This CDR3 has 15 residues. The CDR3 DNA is TGTGCCAGCAGCCATGGGACGTCGAGGGGAGGGGAGCTGTTTTTT. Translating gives CASSHGTSRGGELFF.

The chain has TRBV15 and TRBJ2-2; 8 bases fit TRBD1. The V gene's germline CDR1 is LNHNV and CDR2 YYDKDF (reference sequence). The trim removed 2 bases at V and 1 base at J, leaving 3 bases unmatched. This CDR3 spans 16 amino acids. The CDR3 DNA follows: TGTGCCACCAGCAGATCCGGGACAGGGAACACCGGGGAGCTGTTTTTT. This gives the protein CATSRSGTGNTGELFF.

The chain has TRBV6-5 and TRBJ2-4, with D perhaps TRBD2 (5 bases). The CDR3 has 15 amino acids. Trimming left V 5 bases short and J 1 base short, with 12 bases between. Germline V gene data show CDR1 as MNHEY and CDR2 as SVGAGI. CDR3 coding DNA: TGTGCCAGCAGTATGGCCGGGATGGCCAAAAACATTCAGTACTTC. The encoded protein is CASSMAGMAKNIQYF.

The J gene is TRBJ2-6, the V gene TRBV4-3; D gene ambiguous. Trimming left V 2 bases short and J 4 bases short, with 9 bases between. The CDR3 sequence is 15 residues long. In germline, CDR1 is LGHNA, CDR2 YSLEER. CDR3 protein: CASSQRAAGANVLTF. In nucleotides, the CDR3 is TGCGCCAGCAGCCAAAGGGCAGCCGGGGCCAACGTCCTGACTTTC.

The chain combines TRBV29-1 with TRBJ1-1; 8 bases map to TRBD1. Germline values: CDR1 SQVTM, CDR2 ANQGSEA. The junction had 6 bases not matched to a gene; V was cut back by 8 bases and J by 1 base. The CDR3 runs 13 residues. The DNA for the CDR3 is TGCAGCTTTGGACAGGGAGCGAACACTGAAGCTTTCTTT. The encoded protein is CSFGQGANTEAFF.

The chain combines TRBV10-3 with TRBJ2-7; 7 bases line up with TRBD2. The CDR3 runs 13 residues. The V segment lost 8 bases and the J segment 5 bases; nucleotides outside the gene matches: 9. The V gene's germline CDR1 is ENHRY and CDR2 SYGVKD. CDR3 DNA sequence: TGTGCCATCTCTGGCGGGAGTCCCCACGAGCAGTACTTC. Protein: CAISGGSPHEQYF.

The CDR3 bases are TGTGCCAGCAGCCAGTCCCCTGCGGGAGGAAACAATGAGCAGTTCTTC. Amino acid sequence: CASSQSPAGGNNEQFF. The chain couples TRBV4-2 to TRBJ2-1, with 8 bases identical to TRBD2. The J segment lost 5 bases and the V segment lost 3 bases, leaving 9 bases of the junction unmatched. The CDR3 length is 16 residues. Germline V gene sequence: CDR1 LGHNA, CDR2 YNFKEQ.

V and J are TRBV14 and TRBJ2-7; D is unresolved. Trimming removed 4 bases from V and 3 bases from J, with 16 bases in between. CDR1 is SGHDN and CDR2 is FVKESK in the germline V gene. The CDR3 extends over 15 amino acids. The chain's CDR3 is CASSPRTLTFYEQYF. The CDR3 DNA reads TGTGCCAGCAGCCCGCGAACGTTAACTTTCTACGAGCAGTACTTC.

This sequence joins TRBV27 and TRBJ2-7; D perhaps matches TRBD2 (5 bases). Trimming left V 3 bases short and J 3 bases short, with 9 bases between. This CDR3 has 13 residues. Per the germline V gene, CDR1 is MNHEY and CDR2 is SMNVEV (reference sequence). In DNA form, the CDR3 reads TGTGCCAGCAGTTTTTCTAGCCGCTACGAGCAGTACTTC. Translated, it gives CASSFSSRYEQYF.

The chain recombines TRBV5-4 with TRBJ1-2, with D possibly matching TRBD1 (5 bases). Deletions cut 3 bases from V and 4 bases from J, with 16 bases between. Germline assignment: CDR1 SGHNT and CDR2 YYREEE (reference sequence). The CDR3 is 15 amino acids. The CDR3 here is CASSSWDGSPYGYTF. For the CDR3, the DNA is TGTGCCAGCAGCTCCTGGGACGGTAGTCCCTATGGCTACACCTTC.

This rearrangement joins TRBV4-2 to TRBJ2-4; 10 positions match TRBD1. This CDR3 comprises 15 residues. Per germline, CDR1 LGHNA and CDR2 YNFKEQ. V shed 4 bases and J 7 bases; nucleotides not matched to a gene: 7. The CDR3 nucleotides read TGTGCCAGCAGCCCTAAGACAGGGGGCTTGAACATTCAGTACTTC. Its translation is CASSPKTGGLNIQYF.

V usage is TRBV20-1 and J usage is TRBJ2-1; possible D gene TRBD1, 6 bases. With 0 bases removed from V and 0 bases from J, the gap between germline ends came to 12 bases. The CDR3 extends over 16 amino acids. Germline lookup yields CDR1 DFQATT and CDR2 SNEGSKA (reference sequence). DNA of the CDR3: TGCAGTGCTAGAGATCAGGACAGCAGCTCCTACAATGAGCAGTTCTTC. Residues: CSARDQDSSSYNEQFF.

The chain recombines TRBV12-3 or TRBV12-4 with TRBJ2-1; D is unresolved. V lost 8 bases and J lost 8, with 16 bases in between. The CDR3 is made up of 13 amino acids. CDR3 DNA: TGTGCCAGCGGCCCCCCTCCCGGGCATGAGCAGTTCTTC. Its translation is CASGPPPGHEQFF.